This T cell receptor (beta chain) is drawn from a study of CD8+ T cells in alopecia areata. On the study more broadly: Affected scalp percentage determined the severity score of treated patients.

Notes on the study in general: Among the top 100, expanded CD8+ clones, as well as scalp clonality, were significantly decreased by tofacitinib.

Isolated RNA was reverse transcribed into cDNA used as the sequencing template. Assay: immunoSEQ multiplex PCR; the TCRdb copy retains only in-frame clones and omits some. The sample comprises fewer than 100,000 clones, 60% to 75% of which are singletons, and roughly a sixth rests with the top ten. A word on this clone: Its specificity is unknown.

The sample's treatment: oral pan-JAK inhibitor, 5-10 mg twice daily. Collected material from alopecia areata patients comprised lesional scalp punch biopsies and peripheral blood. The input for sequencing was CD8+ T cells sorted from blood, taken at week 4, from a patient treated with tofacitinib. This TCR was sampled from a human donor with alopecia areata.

In nucleotides, the CDR3 is TGCAGCGCGGAGGATTGGGACAGGGGTTCCTACGAGCAGTACTTC. Its protein is CSAEDWDRGSYEQYF. This chain uses TRBV29-1 with TRBJ2-7; the match to TRBD1 covers 10 bases. The germline gives CDR1 SQVTM, CDR2 ANQGSEA. V trimming: 7 bases; J trimming: 1 base; junction bases outside the gene matches: 10. This CDR3 has 15 amino acids.